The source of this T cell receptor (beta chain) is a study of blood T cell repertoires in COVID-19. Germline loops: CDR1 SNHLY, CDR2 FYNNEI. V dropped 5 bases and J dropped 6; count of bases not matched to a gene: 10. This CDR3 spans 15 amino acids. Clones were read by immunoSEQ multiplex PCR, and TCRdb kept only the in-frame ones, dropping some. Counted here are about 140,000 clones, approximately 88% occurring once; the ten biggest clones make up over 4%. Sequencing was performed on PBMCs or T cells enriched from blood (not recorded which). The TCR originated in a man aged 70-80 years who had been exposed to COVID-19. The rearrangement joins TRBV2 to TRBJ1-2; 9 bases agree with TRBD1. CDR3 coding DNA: TGTGCCAGCAGTTACATGACAGGGGGGGAGAATGGCTACACCTTC. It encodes CASSYMTGGENGYTF.